Listed below are T cell receptor beta chains from one sample, sequenced in a study of response to subunit inactivated influenza vaccine. TCRdb recomputed calls from the RT-PCR reads with MiXCR, one row per CDR3 protein. The table shows about 570,000 distinct CDR3 sequences, with about 11% occurring only once. This sample comprised PBMCs from blood, obtained on the day of vaccination. These receptor sequences come from a man aged 45-60 years who received an inactivated influenza vaccine. CDR3s include the opening cysteine and the closing phenylalanine or tryptophan. Each record gives: V gene, clone size, D gene, J gene, CDR3 DNA, CDR3 protein. The D gene is left open where the match is weak. Size is stated for part of the rows, as once, few or many counts, or as a class when the clone is expanded.

TRBV28	.	.	TRBJ2-3	TGTGCCAGCAGTACCCGACAGGGTCCACCAGCGGGGGATACGCAGTATTTT	CASSTRQGPPAGDTQYF
TRBV11-2	many	.	TRBJ1-1	TGTGCCAGCAGCTTAGTCTCAGGTCGGGGGATTTGGGGCACTGAAGCTTTCTTT	CASSLVSGRGIWGTEAFF
TRBV7-9	many	TRBD1	TRBJ1-4	TGTGCCAGCAGCCTCTGGACAGGGGGCAGGGCTAATGAAAAACTGTTTTTT	CASSLWTGGRANEKLFF
TRBV11-2	.	TRBD2	TRBJ2-1	TGTGCCAGCAGCATCCGACTAGCGGGAGCCGGCGATGAGCAGTTCTTC	CASSIRLAGAGDEQFF
TRBV5-1	many	.	TRBJ2-1	TGCGCCAGCAGCTTGGCCGGGGGCGCGTCCTACAATGAGCAGTTCTTC	CASSLAGGASYNEQFF
TRBV28	few	TRBD1	TRBJ2-3	TGTGCCAGCAGTTCACACAGGGGCCCCAGAGGGACAGATACGCAGTATTTT	CASSSHRGPRGTDTQYF
TRBV20-1	.	.	TRBJ1-2	TGCAGTGCCACCTCTAAGAAGGGCTACTCCAACTATGGCTACACCTTC	CSATSKKGYSNYGYTF
TRBV4-3	.	.	TRBJ2-7	TGCGCCAGCAGCCAAGGGTTAGGAAGGGCCGAGCAGTACTTC	CASSQGLGRAEQYF
TRBV12-3/TRBV12-4	many	.	TRBJ2-3	TGTGCCAGCAGCCGATCACAGGGCCCAGATACGCAGTATTTT	CASSRSQGPDTQYF
TRBV20-1	.	.	TRBJ1-5	TGCAGTGCTACTCAGCTTGAGCCCCAGCATTTT	CSATQLEPQHF
TRBV15	.	.	TRBJ2-1	TGTGCCACCAGAGAAGACAATGAGCAGTTCTTC	CATREDNEQFF
TRBV5-1	few	TRBD1	TRBJ2-7	TGCGCCAGCAACCTAACCACAGGGGATTACTCCTACGAGCAGTACTTC	CASNLTTGDYSYEQYF
TRBV28	few	.	TRBJ1-5	TGTGCCAGCAGTTTAATGGGGGGGCGTTATCAGCCCCAGCATTTT	CASSLMGGRYQPQHF
TRBV20-1	few	.	TRBJ2-3	TGCAGTGCTAGTGTCGCCCCAGATACGCAGTATTTT	CSASVAPDTQYF